The clone carrying this TCR beta chain was seen a handful of times. The target antigen is unknown. This sample was included in a study of T-cell reconstitution after alpha-beta-depleted transplantation in children. The CDR3 spans 12 residues. The germline V gene encodes CDR1 SGHVS and CDR2 FNYEAQ. V gave up 2 bases and J gave up 7 bases, with 8 bases separating them. The study's findings and limits: After transplant, at about two months, alpha-beta T cells were reportedly derived from several hundred expanded graft clones. In some patients, recipient T cells and intrathymic progenitors surviving conditioning explained high day-60 diversity.

Preparation of the TCRbeta library used unique molecular identifiers. A single record per CDR3 protein comes from TCRdb applying MiXCR to the PCR reads. The sample records 200,000 to 250,000 distinct CDR3 sequences, 5.5% to 7% being singletons. The TCR comes from a boy aged 2 to 10 with acute lymphoblastic leukemia, due to receive a stem cell transplant. Sample: PBMCs, taken before TCRalphabeta/CD19-depleted stem cell transplant. This chain uses TRBV7-6 with TRBJ1-1, with D unclear. In nucleotides, the CDR3 is TGTGCCAGCAGCTTATTCGAGGGTGAAGCTTTCTTT. Its protein is CASSLFEGEAFF. Full variable domain (missing parts from reference TRBV7-6 and TRBJ1-1): GAGVSQSPRYKVTKRGQDVALRCDPISGHVSLYWYRQALGQGPEFLTYFNYEAQQDKSGLPNDRFSAERPEGSISTLTIQRTEQRDSAMYRCASSLFEGEAFFGQGTRLTVV.